This T cell receptor (beta chain) was sequenced for a study of cytomegalovirus exposure and HLA in healthy donors. The study's findings and limits: Later analysis reportedly placed an Asian-associated ancestry cluster below the approximately 700-donor mean in N-insertions. Reports indicated that the classifier achieved high specificity and sensitivity in diagnosing cytomegalovirus status. Per a later analysis, HLA-associated TCR beta chains showed more clonal expansion than other, equally common TCR beta chains.

Remarks on this clone: The antigen remains undetermined.

The PCR made use of 60 Vbeta and 13 Jbeta primers. Libraries were prepared by immunoSEQ multiplex PCR; TCRdb keeps only in-frame clonotypes and omits some of them. The sample consists of under 70,000 clones, 70% to 85% of them appearing once. The germline V gene encodes CDR1 MNHEY and CDR2 SVGAGI. The CDR3 loop spans 16 amino acids. V was clipped by 4 bases and J by 1 base, with 16 bases between them. V is TRBV6-5 and J is TRBJ1-2; D possibly corresponds to TRBD1 (5 bases). The specimen sequenced was PBMCs. The TCR sequence derives from a man aged 50-59 years in good health and CMV-seronegative. This chain's CDR3 is CASSFLNGGGNYGYTF. The CDR3 DNA reads as TGTGCCAGCAGTTTTTTAAACGGGGGGGGTAACTATGGCTACACCTTC.